The 22 T cell receptor beta chains in this list originate from one sample, sequenced in a study of T cell repertoires in cytomegalovirus infection. TCRdb re-called the reads through MiXCR, storing one row per CDR3 protein. The repertoire consists of hundreds of thousands of distinct CDR3 sequences, with 9.6% occurring once and the leading ten covering over 2.5%. The sequenced sample was PBMCs. Receptor source: a human donor in good health (CMV status not recorded). Some clones in this sample may be carry-over from other donors' samples.

The rearrangement uses TRBV5-1 and TRBJ2-5, with 10 bases that match TRBD1. V trimming: 0 bases; J trimming: 1 base; junction bases outside the gene matches: 3. The length of the CDR3 is 16 residues. Germline loops: CDR1 SGHRS, CDR2 YFSETQ. The CDR3 DNA reads as TGCGCCAGCAGCTTGGGGGACAGGGGAAGCCAAGAGACCCAGTACTTC. Translating gives CASSLGDRGSQETQYF. The variable domain in full, completed from reference TRBV5-1 and TRBJ2-5, reads KAGVTQTPRYLIKTRGQQVTLSCSPISGHRSVSWYQQTPGQGLQFLFEYFSETQRNKGNFPGRFSGRQFSNSRSEMNVSTLELGDSALYLCASSLGDRGSQETQYFGPGTRLLVL.

This sequence joins TRBV15 and TRBJ2-2, with D possibly being TRBD2 (5 bases). Germline assignment: CDR1 LNHNV and CDR2 YYDKDF (reference sequence). The CDR3 covers 15 residues. V was pared by 7 bases and J by 1 base, with 13 bases between. This chain's CDR3 is CATTPYGVNTGELFF. The CDR3 DNA reads TGTGCCACCACCCCTTACGGGGTGAACACCGGGGAGCTGTTTTTT.

This clonotype was detected many times. The chain carries TRBV2 and TRBJ2-3, with no clear D. This CDR3 is built from 15 residues. Trimming shortened V by 1 base and J by 0 bases, and 8 bases separated the two germline ends. The germline V gene encodes CDR1 SNHLY and CDR2 FYNNEI. The CDR3 nucleotides are TGTGCCAGCAGTGAAGGGCAAACTAGCACAGATACGCAGTATTTT. Its protein is CASSEGQTSTDTQYF.

This clonotype was seen more than once but under ten times. The chain employs TRBV6-1 and TRBJ1-1; D might be TRBD1 (5 bases). V dropped 6 bases and J dropped 4 bases, with 21 bases sitting between them. Germline CDR1 MNHNS, CDR2 SASEGT. CDR3 length: 16 residues. CDR3 loop: CASRGSYTGFVTEAFF. CDR3 DNA: TGTGCCAGCAGGGGATCCTATACAGGTTTTGTCACTGAAGCTTTCTTT.

The J gene is TRBJ2-2, the V gene TRBV5-1, with D uncertain. Germline V gives CDR1 SGHRS, CDR2 YFSETQ. The CDR3 sequence is 14 residues long. V was clipped by 0 bases and J by 7 bases, with 10 bases between them. The CDR3 sequence is CASSLAPDGGELFF. Here the CDR3 DNA reads TGCGCCAGCAGCTTGGCTCCTGATGGCGGGGAGCTGTTTTTT.

In its sample, this clonotype was seen many times. This chain uses TRBV27 with TRBJ1-2; unclear D gene. V was clipped by 5 bases and J by 7 bases, with 20 bases between them. Germline values: CDR1 MNHEY, CDR2 SMNVEV (reference sequence). The CDR3 totals 15 residues. The CDR3 nucleotides are TGTGCCAGCAGTCAGCGCCAGGATGGCAGCCGTGGCTACACCTTC. This translates into CASSQRQDGSRGYTF.

This clonotype was seen ten or more times. CDR3 amino acids: CASGGRTYNEQFF. CDR3 DNA: TGTGCCAGCGGGGGTAGGACCTACAATGAGCAGTTCTTC. The V gene is TRBV28, the J gene TRBJ2-1; D possibly matches TRBD1 or TRBD2 (5 bases each). Deletions cut 8 bases from V and 2 bases from J, with 10 bases between. The CDR3 spans 13 residues. The germline gives CDR1 MDHEN, CDR2 SYDVKM.

This clonotype was seen ten or more times. The chain recombines TRBV7-8 with TRBJ2-1; a possible D gene is TRBD2 (5 bases). With 5 bases removed from V and 3 bases from J, the gap between germline ends came to 14 bases. Germline assignment: CDR1 SGHVS and CDR2 FQNEAQ. The CDR3 sequence is 15 residues long. CDR3 sequence: CASSPEIGIYNEQFF. The CDR3, as DNA: TGTGCCAGCAGCCCAGAGATCGGGATCTACAATGAGCAGTTCTTC. Supplemented by reference TRBV7-8 and TRBJ2-1, the full variable domain reads GAGVSQSPRYKVAKRGQDVALRCDPISGHVSLFWYQQALGQGPEFLTYFQNEAQLDKSGLPSDRFFAERPEGSVSTLKIQRTQQEDSAVYLCASSPEIGIYNEQFFGPGTRLTVL.

This clonotype was observed many times. The chain carries TRBV28 and TRBJ1-1; D is ambiguous. The CDR3 is 13 residues long. V was cut by 3 bases and J by 3 bases, with 8 bases left in between. Germline CDR1 is MDHEN and CDR2 is SYDVKM. DNA of the CDR3: TGTGCCAGCAGTTTGTTGGGCGACACTGAAGCTTTCTTT. Translating it yields CASSLLGDTEAFF.

This clonotype occurred a few times. The chain joins TRBV20-1 to TRBJ1-2, with a weak D call TRBD1 (6 bases). The CDR3 runs to 12 residues. V was shortened by 3 bases and J by 8 bases, with 13 bases between the two germline ends. In germline, CDR1 is DFQATT, CDR2 SNEGSKA (reference sequence). DNA for the CDR3: TGCAGTGCTAGGAGCAGGGGCTGGGGCTACACCTTC. Translation: CSARSRGWGYTF.

This clonotype was counted many times. The rearrangement links TRBV5-5 to TRBJ2-5; possibly TRBD2 for D (6 bases). The CDR3 sequence is 17 residues long. V dropped 4 bases and J dropped 6 bases, with 25 bases sitting between them. Germline V gives CDR1 SGHKS, CDR2 YYEKEE (reference sequence). This CDR3 reads CASSPEILASSSKTQYF. Written as DNA, the CDR3 is TGTGCCAGCAGCCCTGAAATACTAGCATCATCCTCGAAGACCCAGTACTTC.

This clonotype was seen ten or more times. The rearrangement links TRBV28 to TRBJ1-1; D unresolved. The CDR3 runs 11 residues. Trimming cost V 2 bases and J 11 bases, with 9 bases left between them. Germline CDR1 reads MDHEN; CDR2 reads SYDVKM. The CDR3 coding sequence is TGTGCCAGCAGTTTAAGGGCGGGGGCTTTCTTT. Translating gives CASSLRAGAFF.

The sample holds a few counts of this clonotype. V usage is TRBV20-1 and J usage is TRBJ2-1, with D perhaps TRBD2 (6 bases). Germline CDR1 and CDR2: DFQATT and SNEGSKA (reference sequence). The CDR3 runs 15 residues. V was shortened by 0 bases and J by 5 bases, with 14 bases between the two germline ends. The CDR3 spells CSARDRGGWDNEQFF. The CDR3 DNA reads TGCAGTGCTAGAGACCGTGGGGGGTGGGACAATGAGCAGTTCTTC.

The sample holds a few counts of this clonotype. The chain is built from TRBV20-1 and TRBJ2-2, with TRBD2 matching 11 bases. The V segment lost 2 bases and the J segment 3 bases; nucleotides outside the gene matches: 11. This CDR3 has 18 residues. CDR1 and CDR2 from the germline V gene are DFQATT and SNEGSKA (reference sequence). The CDR3 coding sequence is TGCAGTGCTAGACCGTACTCTCTAGCGGGGGGATACACCGGGGAGCTGTTTTTT. Amino acid sequence: CSARPYSLAGGYTGELFF.

This clonotype was seen only a few times. This chain uses TRBV3-1 with TRBJ2-1; tentative D call: TRBD1 (5 bases). Per the germline V gene, CDR1 is LGHDT and CDR2 is YNNKEL (reference sequence). V was clipped by 4 bases and J by 1 base, with 8 bases between them. The CDR3 runs to 14 residues. This CDR3 reads CASSPRQSYNEQFF. DNA for the CDR3: TGTGCCAGCAGCCCTCGACAGTCCTACAATGAGCAGTTCTTC.

This clonotype was picked up a small number of times. The chain joins TRBV29-1 to TRBJ2-2, with no clear D. The CDR3 is 14 amino acids. Trimming cost V 4 bases and J 0 bases, with 9 bases left between them. Germline V gives CDR1 SQVTM, CDR2 ANQGSEA. This CDR3 is CSVGKGSNTGELFF. The CDR3 coding sequence is TGCAGCGTTGGTAAAGGGTCGAACACCGGGGAGCTGTTTTTT.

The genes are TRBV27 and TRBJ2-5, with D possibly being TRBD2 (6 bases). Looked up from germline, CDR1 is MNHEY and CDR2 is SMNVEV (reference sequence). V was trimmed by 7 bases and J by 1 base, leaving 13 bases between them. This CDR3 comprises 14 residues. CDR3 sequence reads: CASKPGLPQETQYF. CDR3 bases: TGTGCCAGCAAGCCGGGACTTCCCCAAGAGACCCAGTACTTC.

This clonotype has a count of ten or more. The rearrangement links TRBV6-6 to TRBJ1-6, with D possibly being TRBD1 (5 bases). CDR3 length: 19 residues. V lost 0 bases and J 7 bases, leaving 22 bases between the germline ends. Germline CDR1 is MNHNY and CDR2 is SVGAGI (reference sequence). CDR3 sequence (DNA): TGTGCCAGCAGTTACTCTGTTCTGCGAAGGGGAGGAAGAAATTCACCCCTCCACTTT. Its protein is CASSYSVLRRGGRNSPLHF.

This clonotype was picked up many times. The chain is built from TRBV20-1 and TRBJ1-2; D is uncertain. CDR1 is DFQATT and CDR2 is SNEGSKA in the germline V gene (reference sequence). Trimming pared 5 bases from V and 8 bases from J, leaving 12 bases between. This CDR3 has 11 residues. CDR3 sequence: CSAVEGGGYTF. As DNA, the CDR3 is TGCAGTGCTGTGGAAGGCGGAGGCTACACCTTC.

This clonotype came up many times. This chain joins TRBV25-1 and TRBJ2-7; D gene uncertain. The V gene lost 4 bases and the J gene lost 9 bases, with 31 bases spanning the gap. The CDR3 has 18 residues. Germline V lookup: CDR1 MGHDK, CDR2 SYGVNS. Here the CDR3 reads CASSVPGRLKIAVSGQYF. The CDR3 nucleotides read TGTGCCAGCAGTGTGCCTGGGCGACTCAAAATTGCGGTCAGTGGGCAGTACTTC.

This clonotype was picked up a small number of times. This chain joins TRBV15 and TRBJ2-1; 11 bases are a match to TRBD1. Per germline, CDR1 LNHNV and CDR2 YYDKDF (reference sequence). Trimming removed 2 bases from V and 10 bases from J; junction bases left unmatched: 7. This CDR3 has 15 amino acids. CDR3 protein: CATSRWGTGGREQFF. The CDR3 DNA is TGTGCCACCAGCAGATGGGGGACAGGGGGACGGGAGCAGTTCTTC.

This clonotype was counted ten times or more. The chain links TRBV7-2 to TRBJ1-5; D unclear. CDR3 length: 12 amino acids. Germline V lookup: CDR1 SGHTA, CDR2 FQGNSA. The V gene lost 3 bases and the J gene lost 6 bases, with 6 bases spanning the gap. CDR3 amino acids: CASSFTFQPQHF. For the CDR3, the DNA is TGTGCCAGCAGCTTCACCTTTCAGCCCCAGCATTTT. The variable domain in full, with the rest retrieved from reference TRBV7-2 and TRBJ1-5, is GAGVSQSPSNKVTEKGKDVELRCDPISGHTALYWYRQSLGQGLEFLIYFQGNSAPDKSGLPSDRFSAERTGGSVSTLTIQRTQQEDSAVYLCASSFTFQPQHFGDGTRLSIL.